This TCR beta chain was captured by sequencing in a study of control samples from healthy donors and cancer patients. TCRdb keeps only in-frame clones here, not all; method: immunoSEQ multiplex PCR. The profile shows 150,000 to 170,000 clones, roughly 94% of them singletons. The sequenced sample consisted of blood. This clonotype was obtained from a man in his forties in good health.

DNA of the CDR3: TGTGCCACCAGTGATTTTGAGGGAGGCGATCAGCCCCAGCATTTT. It is translated as CATSDFEGGDQPQHF. V and J are TRBV24-1 and TRBJ1-5; no firm D call. Trimming took off 1 base at V and 5 bases at J, with 11 bases between the two ends. This CDR3 contains 15 residues. Germline V lookup: CDR1 KGHDR, CDR2 SFDVKD.